This T cell receptor beta chain was recovered during a study of spatial heterogeneity in lung cancer (dated by TCRdb to the late 2010s). As for the study more broadly: Beta-chain transcripts were consistently detected in greater numbers than alpha-chain transcripts, which likely reflects a higher abundance of beta-chain transcripts. The study linked features of the TCR repertoire to counts of nonsynonymous mutations, which were determined by whole-exome sequencing of tumor tissue. At surgery, over 200 tumor regions, roughly 62 matched nontumor lung samples and 56 PBMC samples were TCR-sequenced for both alpha and beta chains. The study quantitatively compared TCR alpha and beta repertoires across multiple tumor regions, matched nontumor lung and blood in non-small cell lung cancer. In the raw uncorrected reads, each unique combination of TCR and UMI appeared on average more than ten times.

General findings and caveats noted by the study authors: Ubiquitous expanded tumor TCRs were detected in blood more often at tumor resection than at routine follow-up. Confirming at a functional level the hypothesis that regional TCRs recognize regional mutations was considered to require additional single-cell paired TCR alpha and beta sequencing.

Preparation of the library involved 5' RACE. The instrument given in TCRdb is NextSeq 500. The TCR library protocol attached a unique molecular identifier to each TCR cDNA molecule to allow correction of PCR and sequencing errors. Concerning the study's data processing: TCR identification, UMI-based error correction and CDR3 extraction were all carried out with Decombinator tools. Expanded TCRs were defined as those above a frequency of 2 per 1,000, corresponding to the top 1% of the tumor frequency distribution. Rényi diversity was computed with the R vegan package after subsampling each repertoire 100 times to 5,000 TCRs. CDR3 similarity networks were built from amino acid triplet string-kernel similarity, connecting CDR3s with pairwise similarity above 0.82. TCRdb trimmed the raw reads at Q25, called clones with MiXCR and kept productive beta chains. Records with the same CDR3 protein are collapsed into one entry carrying the most frequent genes and DNA. The V and J calls were determined by TCRdb, not by the authors. Recorded for this sample are some 45,000 distinct CDR3 sequences; approximately 12% of them occurred a single time. The ten largest clones add up to approximately 38% of the sample.

Explained via the paper, the time point label denotes: sample taken at primary tumor resection. TCR sequencing used whole RNA extracted from tumor and nontumor lung tissue, or from cryopreserved PBMC samples, without cell sorting. The donors were more than 60 patients from the lung TRACERx cohort who had early-stage, untreated non-small cell lung cancer. Patients were selected for TCR sequencing only if sufficient RNA was available from at least two tumor regions. The CDR3 covers 11 residues, taking in both the cysteine and the phenylalanine. Only the CDR3 DNA is retained, 33 bases long and in frame from the first base. Taken from the germline V gene (reference sequence), the CDR1 and CDR2 loops are GTSNPN and SVGIG. V and J are truncated by 3 bases and 4 bases respectively, leaving an intervening sequence of 5 bases. This clonotype was seen more than once but under ten times. Its antigen specificity is not known. No much larger clone is present one base from it, and per-base qualities are unavailable.

The source was PBMCs, collected at surgery. This sequence was found in a female donor with early-stage non-small cell lung cancer. This sequence uses TRBV30 and TRBJ2-3, with no confident D gene call. DNA sequence: TGTGCCTGGAGCGCTTCAGATACGCAGTATTTT. This encodes CAWSASDTQYF.